Listed below are T cell receptor beta chains from one sample, sequenced in a study of blood T cells in healthy people across ages. TCRdb reprocessed the 5' RACE reads with MiXCR, giving one entry per CDR3 protein. The sample lists about 1.5 million distinct CDR3 sequences; 35% to 45% were seen once. Sample: blood. All receptors come from a woman aged 18-29 years in good health. CDR3s include the opening cysteine and the closing phenylalanine or tryptophan. A D gene is named only where the DNA matches it firmly. Size is stated for part of the rows, as once, few or many counts, or as a class when the clone is expanded.

abundance | j_gene | d_gene | v_gene | CDR3aa | CDR3nt
once | TRBJ1-2 | TRBD1 | TRBV7-2 | CVSSADRDYGYTF | TGTGTCAGCAGCGCGGACAGGGACTATGGCTACACCTTC
few | TRBJ1-2 | NA | TRBV29-1 | CSVEVPGIRDGYTF | TGCAGCGTTGAAGTACCAGGGATCCGTGATGGCTACACCTTC
NA | TRBJ1-2 | NA | TRBV29-1 | CSVPETENYGYTF | TGCAGCGTGCCCGAAACTGAGAACTATGGCTACACCTTC
NA | TRBJ2-2 | NA | TRBV7-2 | CASSLGLGNTGELFF | TGTGCCAGCAGCTTAGGCTTAGGAAACACCGGGGAGCTGTTTTTT
few | TRBJ1-4 | TRBD1 | TRBV28 | CASSSPGQGEEKLFF | TGTGCCAGCAGTAGCCCGGGACAGGGGGAAGAAAAACTGTTTTTT
NA | TRBJ1-2 | NA | TRBV7-9 | CASSMGLALYGYTF | TGTGCCAGCAGCATGGGCCTGGCGTTATATGGCTACACCTTC
NA | TRBJ2-3 | NA | TRBV20-1 | CSARGFPSTDTQYF | TGCAGTGCGAGGGGATTCCCTAGCACAGATACGCAGTATTTT
NA | TRBJ2-1 | TRBD2 | TRBV28 | CASSLSSGRGINEQFF | TGTGCCAGCAGTTTATCTAGCGGGAGGGGGATCAATGAGCAGTTCTTC
NA | TRBJ1-2 | NA | TRBV5-1 | CASSSTPTPDYGYTF | TGCGCCAGCAGCTCAACTCCAACGCCCGACTATGGCTACACCTTC
NA | TRBJ1-2 | NA | TRBV30 | CAWSAQGLGYGYTF | TGTGCCTGGAGTGCACAGGGATTGGGCTATGGCTACACCTTC
few | TRBJ2-3 | NA | TRBV7-6 | CASSLREANTDTQYF | TGTGCCAGCAGCTTACGAGAAGCCAACACAGATACGCAGTATTTT
NA | TRBJ1-2 | NA | TRBV6-5 | CASSPTEAAYYGYTF | TGTGCCAGCAGTCCGACAGAGGCTGCCTACTATGGCTACACCTTC